The rows below give T cell receptor beta chains drawn from one sample of a study of OX40 agonist ivuxolimab in advanced cancers. Profiling relied on immunoSEQ multiplex PCR, and the TCRdb table lists in-frame clones only, not all of them. This repertoire shows 35,000 to 55,000 clones, just under 95% found once; its top ten account for more than 9.5%. Here the sequenced sample was CD4+ or CD8+ T cells sorted from blood, taken in a trial of the OX40 agonist ivuxolimab. These receptors came from an adult with an advanced solid tumor such as melanoma, head and neck, liver or kidney cancer. Each CDR3 is given with its conserved first and last residue. The order of the fields is CDR3 DNA, CDR3 protein, J gene, CDR3 length, clone size, D gene, V gene. The D gene is left open where the match is weak. Part of the rows lack a size; the others show once, few, many or a class for expanded clones.

TGTGCCAGCAGCTCCCCTCTGACTAGCGGGGTCCCGTACTTC	CASSSPLTSGVPYF	TRBJ2-7	14	NA	TRBD2	TRBV5-6
TGTGCCAGCAGTGAGACCGGGACAAACATCTTCTATGGCTACACCTTC	CASSETGTNIFYGYTF	TRBJ1-2	16	NA	NA	TRBV28
TGTGCCTGGAGGGACTCGGCTAGCGGGAATTCTGAGCAGTACTTC	CAWRDSASGNSEQYF	TRBJ2-7	15	NA	TRBD2	TRBV30
TGTGCCAGCGGGGGAGCAGGGTCCGGGGAGCTGTTTTTT	CASGGAGSGELFF	TRBJ2-2	13	NA	NA	TRBV9
TGTGCCAGCAGCTCATTCTATGGCGGGGAATCGCCCTCCTACGAGCAGTACTTC	CASSSFYGGESPSYEQYF	TRBJ2-7	18	NA	NA	TRBV5-6
TGTGCCAGCAGTTTACAAGGTCGGTCTGGGGCCAACGTCCTGACTTTC	CASSLQGRSGANVLTF	TRBJ2-6	16	NA	NA	TRBV27
TGTGCCAGCAGCTTATCTCCCACAGATACGCAGTATTTT	CASSLSPTDTQYF	TRBJ2-3	13	NA	NA	TRBV7-6
TGTGCCAGCAGCTTAGGGTCAGGGGGAGAGCAGTACTTC	CASSLGSGGEQYF	TRBJ2-7	13	NA	TRBD1	TRBV7-9
TGTGCCAGCAGTGAAGGACAGGGTCAGCCCCAGCATTTT	CASSEGQGQPQHF	TRBJ1-5	13	NA	TRBD1	TRBV2
TGCGCCAGCAGCTTGTGGGGACTAGCGGATGGGTACCAAGAGACCCAGTACTTC	CASSLWGLADGYQETQYF	TRBJ2-5	18	NA	TRBD2	TRBV5-1
TGTGCCACCAGCAGCTATCAGACAGAAGACAATGAGCAGTTCTTC	CATSSYQTEDNEQFF	TRBJ2-1	15	NA	NA	TRBV15
TGCAGCGTTGGCGTAATCCGGGGAACGAACACTGAAGCTTTCTTT	CSVGVIRGTNTEAFF	TRBJ1-1	15	NA	NA	TRBV29-1
TGTGCCAGCAGAACAGGGGGCGACGCAGCTTTCTTT	CASRTGGDAAFF	TRBJ1-1	12	NA	TRBD1	TRBV27
TGTGCCAGTAGCCCGAGGCTTGCTTACGAGCAGTACTTC	CASSPRLAYEQYF	TRBJ2-7	13	NA	NA	TRBV19
TGTGCCAGCAGCTTGACTAGCACAGATACGCAGTATTTT	CASSLTSTDTQYF	TRBJ2-3	13	NA	NA	TRBV11-2
TGTGCCAGCAGTTACTCGAGTGGACCCGGGGAGCTGTTTTTT	CASSYSSGPGELFF	TRBJ2-2	14	NA	NA	TRBV6-5
TGTGCCAGCAGCCGGGACAGGGCGGCCACAGATACGCAGTATTTT	CASSRDRAATDTQYF	TRBJ2-3	15	once	TRBD1	TRBV7-8
TGTGCCAGCAGCTCAAAGAGTAATACTGAAGCTTTCTTT	CASSSKSNTEAFF	TRBJ1-1	13	NA	NA	TRBV5-5
TGCAGCATTCACCTGGCAGATTCCAGAAACACCATATATTTT	CSIHLADSRNTIYF	TRBJ1-3	14	NA	NA	TRBV29-1
TGTGCCAGCAGCTTGAGGGACAGGGGCTATGGCTACACCTTC	CASSLRDRGYGYTF	TRBJ1-2	14	NA	TRBD1	TRBV7-9
TGTGCCAGCAGCACCGGACTAGCGGCAGATACGCAGTATTTT	CASSTGLAADTQYF	TRBJ2-3	14	NA	TRBD2	TRBV5-4
TGTGCCAGCAGCCTTAATAGGGGAAGTTCAGATACGCAGTATTTT	CASSLNRGSSDTQYF	TRBJ2-3	15	NA	NA	TRBV7-8
TGTGCCAGCAGTCGGACAGGAGATCTCAATCAGCCCCAGCATTTT	CASSRTGDLNQPQHF	TRBJ1-5	15	NA	TRBD1	TRBV28
TGTGCCAGCTCACCACCAAATGCACAGACCAATGAAAAACTGTTTTTT	CASSPPNAQTNEKLFF	TRBJ1-4	16	NA	NA	TRBV18
TGTGCCAGCAGCGGCCCGGCCTTAGGGGACAATGAGCAGTTCTTC	CASSGPALGDNEQFF	TRBJ2-1	15	once	NA	TRBV7-2
TGTGCCAGCACAGATGGCTACGAGCAGTACTTC	CASTDGYEQYF	TRBJ2-7	11	NA	NA	TRBV6-6
TGTGCCTGGAGTGGGGGGGCGAACACCGGGGAGCTGTTTTTT	CAWSGGANTGELFF	TRBJ2-2	14	once	NA	TRBV30
TGTGCCAGCAGCTTGACGGGGGCCAATGAGCAGTTCTTC	CASSLTGANEQFF	TRBJ2-1	13	NA	NA	TRBV5-4
TGTGCCAGCAGCGTAGGGGCAGGTATGAACACTGAAGCTTTCTTT	CASSVGAGMNTEAFF	TRBJ1-1	15	NA	NA	TRBV9
TGCAGCGTTGAAGGAGGGGTACTAGCGGGAGGGAGTCATGGCACAGATACGCAGTATTTT	CSVEGGVLAGGSHGTDTQYF	TRBJ2-3	20	NA	TRBD2	TRBV29-1
TGTGCCAGCAGCGGACTAAATCAAGAGACCCAGTACTTC	CASSGLNQETQYF	TRBJ2-5	13	NA	NA	TRBV9
TGTGCCAGCCCGGCAGGGAGCTCCTACGAGCAGTACTTC	CASPAGSSYEQYF	TRBJ2-7	13	NA	NA	TRBV6-5
TGTGCCAGCAGTTACAAGAGCGGGAGGGCCTACAATGAGCAGTTCTTC	CASSYKSGRAYNEQFF	TRBJ2-1	16	NA	TRBD2	TRBV6-5
TGTGCCAGCAGTCGCCCTTTCGGGACGGACCCCTACGAGCAGTACTTC	CASSRPFGTDPYEQYF	TRBJ2-7	16	NA	NA	TRBV2
TGTGCCAGCAGCCAAGCTAGCGGGAGGGGCTACGAGCAGTACTTC	CASSQASGRGYEQYF	TRBJ2-7	15	NA	TRBD2	TRBV14
TGTGCCAGCATAGCTATTCGATCCGGGAGCACTGAAGCTTTCTTT	CASIAIRSGSTEAFF	TRBJ1-1	15	NA	NA	TRBV2
TGCGCCAGCAGCTTGGCCAGTGTTTGGCGGGATCAAGAGACCCAGTACTTC	CASSLASVWRDQETQYF	TRBJ2-5	17	NA	NA	TRBV5-1
TGTGCCAGCAGCCAAGTCAGCAACTATGGCTACACCTTC	CASSQVSNYGYTF	TRBJ1-2	13	NA	NA	TRBV4-2
TGTGCCAGCTCACCAGTCCCGGGAGCGGGAGCGAACACCGGGGAGCTGTTTTTT	CASSPVPGAGANTGELFF	TRBJ2-2	18	NA	TRBD2	TRBV18
TGTGCCAGCAGCGCTAGCGGTCTCACAGATACGCAGTATTTT	CASSASGLTDTQYF	TRBJ2-3	14	NA	TRBD2	TRBV9
TGTGCCAGCAGGCTCCCAAGAATTCTGAACACTGAAGCTTTCTTT	CASRLPRILNTEAFF	TRBJ1-1	15	NA	NA	TRBV6-1
TGTGCCAGCAGTTACTCGACACTAGCGGCCAAAAACATTCAGTACTTC	CASSYSTLAAKNIQYF	TRBJ2-4	16	NA	TRBD2	TRBV6-5
TGTGCCAGCAGCTTACTGGCGGGAGGTAACAATGAGCAGTTCTTC	CASSLLAGGNNEQFF	TRBJ2-1	15	NA	TRBD2	TRBV7-3
TGTGCCAGCAGGACCGGGACTCCTTACAATGAGCAGTTCTTC	CASRTGTPYNEQFF	TRBJ2-1	14	once	NA	TRBV27
TGTGCCAGCAGTCGGAGGACTAGCGGGTCCCACAATGAGCAGTTCTTC	CASSRRTSGSHNEQFF	TRBJ2-1	16	NA	TRBD2	TRBV6-6
TGTGCTAGCAGCTTAGCTACCCAAGAGACCCAGTACTTC	CASSLATQETQYF	TRBJ2-5	13	once	NA	TRBV7-7
TGTGCCAGCAGCGTGGGGAGGAACACTGAAGCTTTCTTT	CASSVGRNTEAFF	TRBJ1-1	13	NA	NA	TRBV9
TGTGCCAGCAGCACCTATTCTAGCAGTAGCACAGATACGCAGTATTTT	CASSTYSSSSTDTQYF	TRBJ2-3	16	NA	NA	TRBV11-3
TGTGCCAGCAGTTTAGGACCCGGCCGCCCGCCCCAGCATTTT	CASSLGPGRPPQHF	TRBJ1-5	14	NA	NA	TRBV6-5
TGTGCCAGCAGTGATAGGGACAGGGGGCCGACCGGGGAGCTGTTTTTT	CASSDRDRGPTGELFF	TRBJ2-2	16	NA	TRBD1	TRBV6-1
TGTGCCAGCAGCCCCTTCGGGCAGGGGGCGCACGATACGCAGTATTTT	CASSPFGQGAHDTQYF	TRBJ2-3	16	NA	TRBD1	TRBV7-2
TGTGCCAGCAGTGACTCCACCACAGATACGCAGTATTTT	CASSDSTTDTQYF	TRBJ2-3	13	NA	NA	TRBV7-9
TGTGCCAGCAGTTTATCGACAGGACCCAATGAGCAGTTCTTC	CASSLSTGPNEQFF	TRBJ2-1	14	NA	NA	TRBV27
TGCAGCGTTGAAGATGGGGCATACAATGAGCAGTTCTTC	CSVEDGAYNEQFF	TRBJ2-1	13	once	NA	TRBV29-1
TGTGCCACCTTGGGGCCACGGATCAGAGGCTACACCTTC	CATLGPRIRGYTF	TRBJ1-2	13	few	NA	TRBV6-1